The rows below give T cell receptor beta chains drawn from one sample of a study of T cell repertoires in cytomegalovirus infection. Their cognate antigens are unknown. TCRdb called the reads again in MiXCR, with one record for every CDR3 protein. The data show about 310,000 distinct CDR3 sequences, 25% seen once. The sample here was cultured PBMCs, taken from culture after CMV antigen stimulation. The source of these receptors is a human donor in good health (CMV status not recorded). Some clones in this sample may be carry-over from other donors' samples. The CDR3 runs from the conserved cysteine through the conserved F or W. A D gene is named only where the DNA matches it firmly. Not all rows give a size; the values are once, few, many and, for expanded clones, a class.

>NA|TRBV27|TRBJ1-2|NA
TGTGCCAGCAGTCCCTCAGGGGCGCGGGACTATGGCTACACCTTC
CASSPSGARDYGYTF
>NA|TRBV7-2|TRBJ2-4|NA
TGTGCCAGCAGCCGAGGTGGAGGGTGGGCCAAAAACATTCAGTACTTC
CASSRGGGWAKNIQYF
>few|TRBV10-3|TRBJ2-7|NA
TGTGCCATCGCCCAGGCTGGCGCCCACGAGCAGTACTTC
CAIAQAGAHEQYF
>many|TRBV7-8|TRBJ2-1|NA
TGTGCCAGCAGCTCCCCCCAACAGGGCATTATAGACAATGAGCAGTTCTTC
CASSSPQQGIIDNEQFF
>few|TRBV7-2|TRBJ1-4|NA
TGTGCCAGCAGCTTAGGAATCTCAGCAGGTGAAAAACTGTTTTTT
CASSLGISAGEKLFF
>many|TRBV7-2|TRBJ2-6|TRBD1
TGTGCCAGCAGCCCGGGACAGCTAGACTCTGGGGCCAACGTCCTGACTTTC
CASSPGQLDSGANVLTF
>NA|TRBV7-2|TRBJ2-1|NA
TGTGCCAGCAGCCCTCGAGATATAGGGCAGTTCTTC
CASSPRDIGQFF
>few|TRBV7-2|TRBJ2-3|TRBD2
TGTGCCAGCAGCTTAAGCGCAAGCGGGAGTAGTGCAGATACGCAGTATTTT
CASSLSASGSSADTQYF
>NA|TRBV29-1|TRBJ2-7|TRBD2
TGCAGCGTTCGTTCCGGGGGGGAGCAGTACTTC
CSVRSGGEQYF
>NA|TRBV11-2|TRBJ2-1|TRBD2
TGTGCCAGCAGCTTAGGACCTAGCGGGAGAGGGGAGCAGTTCTTC
CASSLGPSGRGEQFF
>many|TRBV7-2|TRBJ1-2|NA
TGTGCCAGCAGCTTAGAGCGGGTGCGGGCTGATGGCTACACCTTC
CASSLERVRADGYTF
>NA|TRBV24-1|TRBJ2-1|NA
TGTGCCACCAGTGGGTCGAGATACAATGAGCAGTTCTTC
CATSGSRYNEQFF
>few|TRBV4-2|TRBJ2-1|TRBD2
TGTGCCAGCAGCCAAGAAGGGACTAGCGGGAGGAACGAGCAGTTCTTC
CASSQEGTSGRNEQFF
>many|TRBV19|TRBJ2-5|TRBD2
TGTGCCAGTAGTACCACCGGGGGGAGCGAGACCCAGTACTTC
CASSTTGGSETQYF
>many|TRBV7-8|TRBJ2-4|NA
TGTGCCAGCAGCCCAGCCGGGACCAAAAACATTCAGTACTTC
CASSPAGTKNIQYF
>many|TRBV6-1|TRBJ2-3|NA
TGTGCCAGCAGCATCCCTGGGGCAGATACGCAGTATTTT
CASSIPGADTQYF
>many|TRBV6-1|TRBJ2-6|NA
TGTGCCAGCAGTACTACGACAGGCTCTGGGGCCAACGTCCTGACTTTC
CASSTTTGSGANVLTF
>NA|TRBV11-2|TRBJ2-2|TRBD2
TGTGCCAGCAGCCGAGGGACTAGCGCGGCGAACACCGGGGAGCTGTTTTTT
CASSRGTSAANTGELFF
>NA|TRBV7-8|TRBJ1-1|NA
TGTGCCAGCAGAGGCAGGGGTGAAGCTTTCTTT
CASRGRGEAFF
>NA|TRBV10-3|TRBJ1-1|NA
TGTGCCATCAGTGAGGACCCGGTAACTGAAGCTTTCTTT
CAISEDPVTEAFF
>few|TRBV6-2/TRBV6-3|TRBJ2-5|TRBD2
TGTGCCAGCAGTCGCCCCTTAGCGGGATTGGACGAGACCCAGTACTTC
CASSRPLAGLDETQYF
>NA|TRBV12-3/TRBV12-4|TRBJ2-7|TRBD2
TGTGCCAGCAACTTCGGGACTAGTGATTGGGAGCAGTACTTC
CASNFGTSDWEQYF
>NA|TRBV7-6|TRBJ2-5|NA
TGTGCCAGCAGCTGGGGCAGACGAACTGAAGAGACCCAGTACTTC
CASSWGRRTEETQYF
>few|TRBV7-2|TRBJ1-4|NA
TGTGCCAGCAGCTCCCAGACCCGTGAAAAACTGTTTTTT
CASSSQTREKLFF
>NA|TRBV5-4|TRBJ2-1|TRBD2
TGTGCCAGCAGCTGGACTAGCGGGAGGAGTGAGCAGTTCTTC
CASSWTSGRSEQFF
>NA|TRBV6-5|TRBJ1-6|NA
TGTGCCAGCAGTTACTCCCGGACGGGGAATTCACCCCTCCACTTT
CASSYSRTGNSPLHF
>few|TRBV11-3|TRBJ2-1|NA
TGTGCCAGCAGCTTTGTTAGAAATGAGCAGTTCTTC
CASSFVRNEQFF
>NA|TRBV7-9|TRBJ2-4|NA
TGTGCCAGCAGCCCGGTCCTTCCAGCCAAAAACATTCAGTACTTC
CASSPVLPAKNIQYF
>NA|TRBV18|TRBJ2-1|TRBD1
TGTGCCAGCTCACCCGGGACAGACAATGAGCAGTTCTTC
CASSPGTDNEQFF
>many|TRBV6-1|TRBJ1-2|TRBD1
TGTGCCAGCAGTTTCGCACAGGGGGCGAACTATGGCTACACCTTC
CASSFAQGANYGYTF
>few|TRBV4-1|TRBJ2-3|TRBD2
TGCGCCAGCAGCCAACGTTCGGTTAGCGGGAGGGTGGGAGATACGCAGTATTTT
CASSQRSVSGRVGDTQYF
>NA|TRBV7-2|TRBJ1-2|NA
TGTGCCAGCAGCTTAGTGGTAGGGAGAACCGGCTACACCTTC
CASSLVVGRTGYTF
>NA|TRBV9|TRBJ2-5|TRBD2
TGTGCCAGCAGCGTAGGGACTAGCGGGACCCAAGAGACCCAGTACTTC
CASSVGTSGTQETQYF
>many|TRBV7-2|TRBJ1-5|NA
TGTGCCAGCAGCCCCGAAGGGTTTACGGGCAATCAGCCCCAGCATTTT
CASSPEGFTGNQPQHF
>few|TRBV7-2|TRBJ2-1|TRBD1
TGTGCCAGCAGCTCAACCCGGGACAGGGGATGGAGGTACAATGAGCAGTTCTTC
CASSSTRDRGWRYNEQFF
>NA|TRBV6-5|TRBJ2-1|TRBD2
TGTGCCAGCACCAACATGTGGCTAGCGGGAGGCTCGGAGCAGTTCTTC
CASTNMWLAGGSEQFF
>few|TRBV30|TRBJ2-7|NA
TGTGCCTGGAGTAGCCTCGGACAGCCAGGTGACTTC
CAWSSLGQPGDF
>NA|TRBV6-6|TRBJ1-5|TRBD1
TGTGCCAGCAGCCCCCGACAGGGGCGAGTTCAGCCCCAGCATTTT
CASSPRQGRVQPQHF
>NA|TRBV4-3|TRBJ2-2|TRBD2
TGCGCCAGCAGCCAAGATCGACTAGCGGGAGTGAACACCGGGGAGCTGTTTTTT
CASSQDRLAGVNTGELFF
>few|TRBV29-1|TRBJ2-5|TRBD1
TGCAGCGTTGAAGCTGACCCTTCGGACAGGGACAGAGAGACCCAGTACTTC
CSVEADPSDRDRETQYF
>NA|TRBV12-3/TRBV12-4|TRBJ2-1|NA
TGTGCCAGCAGTTACTCTCTTAGCCGCAGCTCCTACAATGAGCAGTTCTTC
CASSYSLSRSSYNEQFF
>NA|TRBV14|TRBJ2-5|NA
TGTGCCAGCAGTACCAGTCAAGAGACCCAGTACTTC
CASSTSQETQYF
>NA|TRBV20-1|TRBJ2-1|NA
TGCAGTGCTACTTGGCGGGCCACCAATGAGCAGTTCTTC
CSATWRATNEQFF
>NA|TRBV20-1|TRBJ2-7|TRBD2
TGCAGTGCTAGAGATACGACTAGCGGACTCTACGAGCAGTACTTC
CSARDTTSGLYEQYF
>few|TRBV20-1|TRBJ2-1|TRBD2
TGCAGTGCTAGAGATGCCCGGACTAGCGGGAGGGATGAGCAGTTCTTC
CSARDARTSGRDEQFF
>NA|TRBV6-2/TRBV6-3|TRBJ2-5|TRBD1
TGTGCCAGCAGTCGTAGGACAGGCCGAGAGACCCAGTACTTC
CASSRRTGRETQYF
>NA|TRBV4-3|TRBJ2-2|NA
TGCGCCAGCAGCCAAGCCGAGAACACCGGGGAGCTGTTTTTT
CASSQAENTGELFF
>many|TRBV7-2|TRBJ2-1|TRBD1
TGTGCCAGCAGAAGAAGCGGGACAGGGAGATACAATGAGCAGTTCTTC
CASRRSGTGRYNEQFF
>few|TRBV6-2/TRBV6-3|TRBJ2-1|NA
TGTGCCAGCAGTTTAACGCAATACTCCTACAATGAGCAGTTCTTC
CASSLTQYSYNEQFF
>once|TRBV20-1|TRBJ2-5|NA
TGCAACCCACGAGGAGGGATAGGAGAGACCCAGTACTTC
CNPRGGIGETQYF
>many|TRBV7-8|TRBJ1-5|NA
TGTGCCAGCAGCTTATTCGGCAGGGATCAGCCCCAGCATTTT
CASSLFGRDQPQHF
>NA|TRBV7-6|TRBJ2-5|NA
TGTGCCAGCAGCTTATGGGAATGGGGGTTTACTCAAGAGACCCAGTACTTC
CASSLWEWGFTQETQYF
>NA|TRBV7-4|TRBJ1-1|NA
TGTGCCAGCAGCTTATTCACAGCTGAAGCTTTCTTT
CASSLFTAEAFF
>NA|TRBV28|TRBJ2-7|NA
TGTGCCAGCAGTTTACCCCAGACAGCCTCCTACGAGCAGTACTTC
CASSLPQTASYEQYF
>NA|TRBV11-2|TRBJ2-7|TRBD2
TGTGCCAGCAGCTCGTATAGCGGGAGGGTCAACGAGCAGTACTTC
CASSSYSGRVNEQYF
>many|TRBV20-1|TRBJ2-3|NA
TGCAGTGCTCGCGCACTTATTAGTAGCACAGATACGCAGTATTTT
CSARALISSTDTQYF
>many|TRBV7-2|TRBJ2-7|NA
TGTGCCAGCAGGCCCAGGGACACCGCCTACGAGCAGTACTTC
CASRPRDTAYEQYF
>few|TRBV19|TRBJ2-7|TRBD2
TGTGCCAGTAGCAAGATCCTCCCGGGACTAGCGGGCCTTTACTCCTACGAGCAGTACTTC
CASSKILPGLAGLYSYEQYF
>many|TRBV7-3|TRBJ1-1|TRBD1
TGTGCCAGCAGCTACATTCGGGCTCGGGACAGGGGGACGAACACTGAAGCTTTCTTT
CASSYIRARDRGTNTEAFF
>NA|TRBV5-1|TRBJ1-3|NA
TGCGCCAGCGTCTTGAGTGCAAGAAACACCATATATTTT
CASVLSARNTIYF